What follows describes a single TCR beta chain. Assay: immunoSEQ multiplex PCR; the TCRdb copy retains only in-frame clones and omits some. Of about 34,000 clones listed, approximately 94% were seen once; the top ten hold over 10%. Time point denoted: new active TB diagnosis, blood taken before or within 7 days of starting treatment. These data belong to a study of T cells in tuberculosis. The overall study: This South African cohort compared adolescents with or without latent tuberculosis against adults with active tuberculosis.

This receptor was obtained from an adult with tuberculosis. Source: PBMCs, taken at tuberculosis diagnosis.

CDR3 residues: CASSSGALWFF. Written as DNA, the CDR3 is TGTGCCAGCAGTTCTGGGGCTTTGTGGTTCTTC. The chain uses TRBV6-5 and TRBJ2-1; tentatively, D is TRBD1 (5 bases). Trimming pared 4 bases from V and 15 bases from J, leaving 13 bases between. The CDR3 is 11 residues long. Germline values: CDR1 MNHEY, CDR2 SVGAGI.